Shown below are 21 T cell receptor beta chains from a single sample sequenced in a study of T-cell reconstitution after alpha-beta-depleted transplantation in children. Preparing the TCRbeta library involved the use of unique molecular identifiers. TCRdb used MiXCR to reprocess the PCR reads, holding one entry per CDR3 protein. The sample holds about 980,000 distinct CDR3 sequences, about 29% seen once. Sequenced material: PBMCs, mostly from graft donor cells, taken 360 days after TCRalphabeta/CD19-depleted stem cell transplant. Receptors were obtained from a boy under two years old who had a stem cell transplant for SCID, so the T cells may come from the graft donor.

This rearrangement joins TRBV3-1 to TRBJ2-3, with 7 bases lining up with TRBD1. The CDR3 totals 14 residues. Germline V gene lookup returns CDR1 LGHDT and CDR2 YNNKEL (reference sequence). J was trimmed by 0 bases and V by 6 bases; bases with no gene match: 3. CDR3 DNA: TGTGCCAGCAGTCAGGGGGAGAGCACAGATACGCAGTATTTT. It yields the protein CASSQGESTDTQYF.

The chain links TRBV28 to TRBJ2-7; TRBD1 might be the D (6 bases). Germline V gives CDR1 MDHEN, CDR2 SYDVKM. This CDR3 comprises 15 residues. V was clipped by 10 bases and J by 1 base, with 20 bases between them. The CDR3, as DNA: TGTGCCACCAACCGCCCCCCGACAGGATCCTACGAGCAGTACTTC. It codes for CATNRPPTGSYEQYF.

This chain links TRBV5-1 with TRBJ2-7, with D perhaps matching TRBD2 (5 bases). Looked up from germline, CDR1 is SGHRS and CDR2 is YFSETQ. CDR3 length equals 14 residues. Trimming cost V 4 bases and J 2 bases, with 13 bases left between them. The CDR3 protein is CASSPFYGAYEQYF. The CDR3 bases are TGCGCCAGCAGCCCGTTTTACGGGGCCTACGAGCAGTACTTC.

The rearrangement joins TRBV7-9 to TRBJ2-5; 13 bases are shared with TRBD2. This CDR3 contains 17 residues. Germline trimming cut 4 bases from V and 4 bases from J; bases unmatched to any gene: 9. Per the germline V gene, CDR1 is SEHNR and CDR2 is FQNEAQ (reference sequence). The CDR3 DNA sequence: TGTGCCAGCAGCTGGACTAGCGGGGGCCGCATGGGAGAGACCCAGTACTTC. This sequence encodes CASSWTSGGRMGETQYF. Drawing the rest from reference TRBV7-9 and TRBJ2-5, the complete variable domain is DTGVSQNPRHKITKRGQNVTFRCDPISEHNRLYWYRQTLGQGPEFLTYFQNEAQLEKSRLLSDRFSAERPKGSFSTLEIQRTEQGDSAMYLCASSWTSGGRMGETQYFGPGTRLLVL.

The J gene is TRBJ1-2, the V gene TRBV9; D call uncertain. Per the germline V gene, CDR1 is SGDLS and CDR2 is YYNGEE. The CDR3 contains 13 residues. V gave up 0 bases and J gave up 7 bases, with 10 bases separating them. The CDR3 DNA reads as TGTGCCAGCAGCGTAGGAGGAGTGTCTGGCTACACCTTC. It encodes CASSVGGVSGYTF.

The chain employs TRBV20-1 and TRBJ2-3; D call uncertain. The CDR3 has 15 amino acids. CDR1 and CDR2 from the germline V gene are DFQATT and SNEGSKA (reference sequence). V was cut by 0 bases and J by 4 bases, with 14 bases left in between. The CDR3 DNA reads TGCAGTGCTAGAGATCCCTCGGCAGGACCAGATACGCAGTATTTT. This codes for CSARDPSAGPDTQYF.

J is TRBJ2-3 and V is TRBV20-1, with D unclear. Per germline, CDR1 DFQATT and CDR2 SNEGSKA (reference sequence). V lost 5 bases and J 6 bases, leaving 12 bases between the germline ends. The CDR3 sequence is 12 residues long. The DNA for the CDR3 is TGCAGTGCTCACCGTACGGTTGATACGCAGTATTTT. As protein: CSAHRTVDTQYF.

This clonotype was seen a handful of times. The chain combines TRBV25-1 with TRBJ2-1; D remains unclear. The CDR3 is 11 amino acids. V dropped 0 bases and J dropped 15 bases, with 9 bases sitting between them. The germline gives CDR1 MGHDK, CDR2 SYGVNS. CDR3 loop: CASSEYWLTFF. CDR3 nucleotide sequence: TGTGCCAGCAGTGAATATTGGCTTACGTTCTTC.

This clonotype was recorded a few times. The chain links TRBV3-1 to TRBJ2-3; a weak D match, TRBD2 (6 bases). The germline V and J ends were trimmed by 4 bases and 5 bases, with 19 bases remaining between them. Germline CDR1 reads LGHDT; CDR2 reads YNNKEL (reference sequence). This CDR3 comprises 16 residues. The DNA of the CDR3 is TGTGCCAGCAGCCTGTATACCGCGGGGCGCCGAGATACGCAGTATTTT. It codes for CASSLYTAGRRDTQYF.

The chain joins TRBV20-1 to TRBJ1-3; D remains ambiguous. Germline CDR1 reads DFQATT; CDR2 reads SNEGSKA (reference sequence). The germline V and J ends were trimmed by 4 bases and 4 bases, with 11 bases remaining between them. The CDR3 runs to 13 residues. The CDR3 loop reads CSAIEPFGNTIYF. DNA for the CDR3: TGCAGTGCTATTGAGCCGTTCGGAAACACCATATATTTT.

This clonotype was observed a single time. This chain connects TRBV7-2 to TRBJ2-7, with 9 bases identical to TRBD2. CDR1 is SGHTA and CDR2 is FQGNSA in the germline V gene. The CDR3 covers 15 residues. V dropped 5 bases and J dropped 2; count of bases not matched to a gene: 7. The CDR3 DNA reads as TGTGCCAGCAGCCGACTAGCGGTGACGACCTACGAGCAGTACTTC. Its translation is CASSRLAVTTYEQYF.

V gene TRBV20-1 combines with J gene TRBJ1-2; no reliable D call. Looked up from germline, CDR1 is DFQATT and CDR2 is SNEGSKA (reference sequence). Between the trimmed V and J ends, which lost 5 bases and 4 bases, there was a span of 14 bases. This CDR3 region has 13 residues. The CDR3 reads CSAESSTFYGYTF. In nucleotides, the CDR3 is TGCAGTGCTGAATCCAGCACCTTCTATGGCTACACCTTC.

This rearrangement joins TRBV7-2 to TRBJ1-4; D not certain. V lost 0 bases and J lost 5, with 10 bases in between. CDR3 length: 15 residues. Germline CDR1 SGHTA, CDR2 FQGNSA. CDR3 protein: CASSLAGLSNEKLFF. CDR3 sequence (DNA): TGTGCCAGCAGCTTAGCGGGGTTGTCGAATGAAAAACTGTTTTTT.

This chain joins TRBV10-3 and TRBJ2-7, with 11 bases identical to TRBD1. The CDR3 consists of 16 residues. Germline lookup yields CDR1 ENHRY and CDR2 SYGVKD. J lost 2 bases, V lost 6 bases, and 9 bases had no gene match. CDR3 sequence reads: CAISNSGTGGPYEQYF. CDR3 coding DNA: TGTGCCATCAGCAACTCCGGGACAGGGGGGCCCTACGAGCAGTACTTC.

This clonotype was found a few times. As DNA, the CDR3 is TGTGCCACCGGGTCGGGGGGCTCCTACGAGCAGTACTTC. Its translation is CATGSGGSYEQYF. The chain recombines TRBV2 with TRBJ2-7; TRBD2 matches 7 bases. CDR1 is SNHLY and CDR2 is FYNNEI in the germline V gene. There are 13 residues in the CDR3. J was trimmed by 0 bases and V by 10 bases; bases with no gene match: 6.

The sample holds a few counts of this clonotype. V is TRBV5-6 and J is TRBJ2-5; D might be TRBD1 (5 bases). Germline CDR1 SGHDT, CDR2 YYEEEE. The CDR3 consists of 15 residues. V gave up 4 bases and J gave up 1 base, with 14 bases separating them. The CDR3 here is CASSPALGAQETQYF. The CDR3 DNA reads TGTGCCAGCAGCCCTGCCCTTGGGGCCCAAGAGACCCAGTACTTC. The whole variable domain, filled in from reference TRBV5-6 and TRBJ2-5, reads DAGVTQSPTHLIKTRGQQVTLRCSPKSGHDTVSWYQQALGQGPQFIFQYYEEEERQRGNFPDRFSGHQFPNYSSELNVNALLLGDSALYLCASSPALGAQETQYFGPGTRLLVL.

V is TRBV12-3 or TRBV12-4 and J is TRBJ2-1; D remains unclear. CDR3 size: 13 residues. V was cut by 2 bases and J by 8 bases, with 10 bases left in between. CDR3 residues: CASSLNGYDEQFF. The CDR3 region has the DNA TGTGCCAGCAGTTTAAACGGTTACGATGAGCAGTTCTTC.

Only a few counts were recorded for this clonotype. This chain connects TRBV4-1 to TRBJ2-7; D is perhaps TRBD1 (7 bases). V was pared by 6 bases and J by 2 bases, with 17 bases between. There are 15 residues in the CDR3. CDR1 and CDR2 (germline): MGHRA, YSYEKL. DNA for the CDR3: TGCGCCAGCAGTCAAAATGGGGGGACAGCCTACGAGCAGTACTTC. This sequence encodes CASSQNGGTAYEQYF.

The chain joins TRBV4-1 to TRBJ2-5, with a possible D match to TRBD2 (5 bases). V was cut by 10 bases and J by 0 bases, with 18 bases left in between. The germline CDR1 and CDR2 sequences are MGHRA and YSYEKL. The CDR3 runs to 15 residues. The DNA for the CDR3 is TGCGCCACCGCGGCCGCCGAACTAGACCAAGAGACCCAGTACTTC. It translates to CATAAAELDQETQYF.

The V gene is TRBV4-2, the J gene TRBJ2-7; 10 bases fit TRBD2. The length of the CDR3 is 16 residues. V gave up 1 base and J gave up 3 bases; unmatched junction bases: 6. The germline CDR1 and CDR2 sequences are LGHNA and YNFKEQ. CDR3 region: CASSQGKASGGYEQYF. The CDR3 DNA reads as TGTGCCAGCAGCCAAGGAAAGGCTAGCGGGGGCTACGAGCAGTACTTC.

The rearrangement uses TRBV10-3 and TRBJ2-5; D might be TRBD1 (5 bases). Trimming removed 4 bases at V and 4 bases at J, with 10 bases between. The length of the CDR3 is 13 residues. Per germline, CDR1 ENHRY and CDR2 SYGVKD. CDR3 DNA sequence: TGTGCCATCAGTGGGGGCCTTGGAGAGACCCAGTACTTC. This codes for CAISGGLGETQYF.